This TCR beta chain is drawn from a study of blood T cell repertoires in COVID-19. Original methodology: The authors estimated nucleated cell counts from reference gene primer amplification. Assay used: immunoSEQ multiplex PCR; TCRdb lists only in-frame clones, some missing. The DNA was the basis for D and trimming; V, J and clone size are from that table. The sample lists roughly 130,000 clones, roughly 83% occurring once. This study enrolled people aged about 18 to 90 from about two dozen US geographic areas. Germline lookup yields CDR1 DFQATT and CDR2 SNEGSKA (reference sequence). CDR3 size: 19 residues. Trimming at V came to 3 bases and at J to 0 bases, leaving 13 bases not matched to a gene.

Material for sequencing was PBMCs or T cells enriched from blood (not recorded which). This sequence joins TRBV20-1 and TRBJ2-3; 12 positions agree with TRBD1. This clonotype was obtained from a man in his forties or fifties with acute COVID-19. CDR3 loop: CSASPGQGALRTSTDTQYF. Here the CDR3 DNA reads TGCAGTGCTAGTCCGGGACAGGGGGCCCTCAGAACTAGCACAGATACGCAGTATTTT.